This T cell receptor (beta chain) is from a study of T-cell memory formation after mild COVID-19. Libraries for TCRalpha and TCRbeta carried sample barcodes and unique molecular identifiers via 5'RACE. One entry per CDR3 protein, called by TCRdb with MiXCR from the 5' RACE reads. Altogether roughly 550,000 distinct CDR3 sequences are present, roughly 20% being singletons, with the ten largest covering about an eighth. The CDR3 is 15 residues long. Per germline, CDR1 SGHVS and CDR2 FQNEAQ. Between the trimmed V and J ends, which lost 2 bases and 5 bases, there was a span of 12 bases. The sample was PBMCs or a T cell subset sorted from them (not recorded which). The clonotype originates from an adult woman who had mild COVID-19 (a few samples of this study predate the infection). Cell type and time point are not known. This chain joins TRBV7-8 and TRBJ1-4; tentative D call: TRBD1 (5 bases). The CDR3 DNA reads TGTGCCAGCAGCTTAAGAGACAGCCTCAATGAAAAACTGTTTTTT. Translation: CASSLRDSLNEKLFF. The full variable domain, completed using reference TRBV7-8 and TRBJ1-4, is GAGVSQSPRYKVAKRGQDVALRCDPISGHVSLFWYQQALGQGPEFLTYFQNEAQLDKSGLPSDRFFAERPEGSVSTLKIQRTQQEDSAVYLCASSLRDSLNEKLFFGSGTQLSVL.